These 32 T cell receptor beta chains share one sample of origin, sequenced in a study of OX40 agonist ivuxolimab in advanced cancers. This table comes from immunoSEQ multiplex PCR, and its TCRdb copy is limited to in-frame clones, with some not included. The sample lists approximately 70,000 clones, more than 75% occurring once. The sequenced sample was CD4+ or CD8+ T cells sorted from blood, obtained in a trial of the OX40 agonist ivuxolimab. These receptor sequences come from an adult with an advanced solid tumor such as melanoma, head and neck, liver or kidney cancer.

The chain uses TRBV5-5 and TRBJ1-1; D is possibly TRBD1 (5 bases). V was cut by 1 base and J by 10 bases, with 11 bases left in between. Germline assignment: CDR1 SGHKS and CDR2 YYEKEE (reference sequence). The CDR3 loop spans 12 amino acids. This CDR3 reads CASSLIQGTAFF. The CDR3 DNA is TGTGCCAGCAGCTTGATTCAGGGTACAGCTTTCTTT.

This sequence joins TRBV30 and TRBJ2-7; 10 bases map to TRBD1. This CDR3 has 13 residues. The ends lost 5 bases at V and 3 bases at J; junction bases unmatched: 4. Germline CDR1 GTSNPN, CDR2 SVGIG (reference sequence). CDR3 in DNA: TGTGCCTGGGGGACAGGGGCCAGCTACGAGCAGTACTTC. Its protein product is CAWGTGASYEQYF.

CDR3 amino acids: CASSYRLDNTEAFF. The CDR3 DNA sequence: TGCGCCAGCAGTTACCGGCTGGATAACACTGAAGCTTTCTTT. The rearrangement links TRBV5-1 to TRBJ1-1; no definite D call. The CDR3 is made up of 14 amino acids. The V end was cut by 5 bases, the J end by 2 bases, with 13 bases between. CDR1 is SGHRS, CDR2 YFSETQ, per germline.

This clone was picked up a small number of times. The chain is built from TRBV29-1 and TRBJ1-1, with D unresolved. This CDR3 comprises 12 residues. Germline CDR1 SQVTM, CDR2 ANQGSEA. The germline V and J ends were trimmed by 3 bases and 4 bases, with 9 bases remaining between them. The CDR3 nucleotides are TGCAGCGTTGATCTGGACGGCACTGAAGCTTTCTTT. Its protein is CSVDLDGTEAFF.

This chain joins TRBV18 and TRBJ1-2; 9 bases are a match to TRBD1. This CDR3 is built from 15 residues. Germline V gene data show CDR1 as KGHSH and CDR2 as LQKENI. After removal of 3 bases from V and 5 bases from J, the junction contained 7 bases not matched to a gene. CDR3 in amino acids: CASSPPGQGKYGYTF. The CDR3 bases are TGTGCCAGCTCACCTCCGGGACAGGGAAAGTATGGCTACACCTTC.

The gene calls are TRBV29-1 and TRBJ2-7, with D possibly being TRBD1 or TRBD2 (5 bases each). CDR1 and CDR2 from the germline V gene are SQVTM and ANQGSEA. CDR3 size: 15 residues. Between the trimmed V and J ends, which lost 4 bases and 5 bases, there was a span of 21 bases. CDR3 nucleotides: TGCAGCGTTGCGCCCCCGGGACCCCAGATGGACGAGCAGTACGTC. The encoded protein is CSVAPPGPQMDEQYV.

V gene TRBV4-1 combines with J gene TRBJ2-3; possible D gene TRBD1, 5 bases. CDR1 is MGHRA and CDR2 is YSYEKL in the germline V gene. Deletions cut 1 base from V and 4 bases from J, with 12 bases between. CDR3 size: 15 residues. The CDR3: CASSQGGARPDTQYF. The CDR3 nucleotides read TGCGCCAGCAGCCAAGGTGGGGCGCGGCCAGATACGCAGTATTTT.

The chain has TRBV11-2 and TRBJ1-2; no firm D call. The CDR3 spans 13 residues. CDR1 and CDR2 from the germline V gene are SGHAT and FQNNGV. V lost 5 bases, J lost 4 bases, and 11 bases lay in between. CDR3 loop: CASSTRLVYGYTF. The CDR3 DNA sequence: TGTGCCAGCAGCACCCGCCTAGTCTATGGCTACACCTTC.

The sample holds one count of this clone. CDR3 coding DNA: TGCAGCGTTGAAGATCGAACACGAGGGGAGACCCAGTACTTC. Translated: CSVEDRTRGETQYF. V is TRBV29-1 and J is TRBJ2-5, with a tentative D call TRBD2 (5 bases). This CDR3 spans 14 amino acids. The V end lost 0 bases, the J end lost 5 bases, and 13 bases lay between the germline ends. CDR1 is SQVTM and CDR2 is ANQGSEA in the germline V gene.

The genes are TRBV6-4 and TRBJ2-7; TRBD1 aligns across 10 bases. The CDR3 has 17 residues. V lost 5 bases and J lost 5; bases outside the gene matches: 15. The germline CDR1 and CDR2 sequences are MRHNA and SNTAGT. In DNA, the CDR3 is TGTGCCAGCAGTCCTGCGGGACAGGGGCGCACTCCCCACGAGCAGTACGTC. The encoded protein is CASSPAGQGRTPHEQYV.

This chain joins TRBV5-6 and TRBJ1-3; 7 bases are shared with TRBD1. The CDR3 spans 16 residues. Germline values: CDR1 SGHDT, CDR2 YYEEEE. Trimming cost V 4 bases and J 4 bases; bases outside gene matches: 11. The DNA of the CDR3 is TGTGCCAGCAGCCATAGACAGGGAACGCTCGGAAACACCATATATTTT. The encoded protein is CASSHRQGTLGNTIYF.

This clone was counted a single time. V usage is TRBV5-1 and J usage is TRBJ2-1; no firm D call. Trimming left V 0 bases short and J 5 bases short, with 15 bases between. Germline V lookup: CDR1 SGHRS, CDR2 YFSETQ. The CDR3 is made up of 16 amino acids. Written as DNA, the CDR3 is TGCGCCAGCAGCTTGGCCATTGGACCCCGCGACAATGAGCAGTTCTTC. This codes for CASSLAIGPRDNEQFF.

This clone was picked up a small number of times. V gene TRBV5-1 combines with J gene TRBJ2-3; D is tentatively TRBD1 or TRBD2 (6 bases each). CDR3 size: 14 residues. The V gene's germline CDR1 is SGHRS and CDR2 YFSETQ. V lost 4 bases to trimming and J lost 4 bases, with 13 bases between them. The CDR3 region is CASSPGAVSDTQYF. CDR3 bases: TGCGCCAGCAGCCCGGGGGCAGTCTCAGATACGCAGTATTTT. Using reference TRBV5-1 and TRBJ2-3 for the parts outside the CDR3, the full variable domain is KAGVTQTPRYLIKTRGQQVTLSCSPISGHRSVSWYQQTPGQGLQFLFEYFSETQRNKGNFPGRFSGRQFSNSRSEMNVSTLELGDSALYLCASSPGAVSDTQYFGPGTRLTVL.

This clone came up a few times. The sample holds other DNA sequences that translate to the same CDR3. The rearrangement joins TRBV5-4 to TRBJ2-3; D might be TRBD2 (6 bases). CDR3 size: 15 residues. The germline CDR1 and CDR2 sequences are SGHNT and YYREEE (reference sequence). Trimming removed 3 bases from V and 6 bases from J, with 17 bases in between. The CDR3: CASSSRDSRTDTQYF. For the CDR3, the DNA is TGTGCCAGCAGCTCCCGGGACTCCCGAACGGATACGCAGTATTTT.

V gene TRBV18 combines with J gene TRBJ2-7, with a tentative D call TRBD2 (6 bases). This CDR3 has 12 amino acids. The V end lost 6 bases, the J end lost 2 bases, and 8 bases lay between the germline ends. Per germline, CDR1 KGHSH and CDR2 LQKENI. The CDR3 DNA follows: TGTGCCAGCTCCCGGGAGACCTACGAGCAGTACTTC. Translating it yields CASSRETYEQYF.

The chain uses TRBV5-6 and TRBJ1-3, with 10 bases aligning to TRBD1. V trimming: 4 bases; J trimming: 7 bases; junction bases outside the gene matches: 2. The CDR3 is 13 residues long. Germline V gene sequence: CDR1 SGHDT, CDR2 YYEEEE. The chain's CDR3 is CASSDRGRNTIYF. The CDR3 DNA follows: TGTGCCAGCAGCGACAGGGGGCGGAACACCATATATTTT.

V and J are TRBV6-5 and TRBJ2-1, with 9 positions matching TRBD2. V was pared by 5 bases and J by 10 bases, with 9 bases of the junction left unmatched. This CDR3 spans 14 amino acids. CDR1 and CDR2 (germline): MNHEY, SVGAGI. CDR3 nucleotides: TGTGCCAGCAGTCGACGAGCGGGAGGTGGGGAGCAGTTCTTC. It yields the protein CASSRRAGGGEQFF.

The chain's CDR3 is CASSFLGNRADTQYF. The CDR3, as DNA: TGTGCCAGCAGCTTTTTGGGGAATAGGGCAGATACGCAGTATTTT. This sequence joins TRBV7-9 and TRBJ2-3; D uncertain. The CDR3 length is 15 residues. The V gene lost 3 bases and the J gene lost 4 bases, with 14 bases spanning the gap. CDR1 and CDR2 from the germline V gene are SEHNR and FQNEAQ (reference sequence).

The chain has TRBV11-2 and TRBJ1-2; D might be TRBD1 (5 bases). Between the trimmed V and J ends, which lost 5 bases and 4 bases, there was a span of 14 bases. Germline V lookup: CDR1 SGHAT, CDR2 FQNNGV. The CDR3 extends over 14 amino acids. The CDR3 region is CASSPGGLGYGYTF. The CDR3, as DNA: TGTGCCAGCAGCCCCGGGGGGTTGGGCTATGGCTACACCTTC.

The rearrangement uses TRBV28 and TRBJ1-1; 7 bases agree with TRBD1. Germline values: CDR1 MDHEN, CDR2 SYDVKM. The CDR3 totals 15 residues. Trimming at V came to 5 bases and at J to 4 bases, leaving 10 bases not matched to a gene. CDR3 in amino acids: CASSPRTGASTEAFF. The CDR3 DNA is TGTGCCAGCAGTCCCCGAACAGGGGCCAGCACTGAAGCTTTCTTT.

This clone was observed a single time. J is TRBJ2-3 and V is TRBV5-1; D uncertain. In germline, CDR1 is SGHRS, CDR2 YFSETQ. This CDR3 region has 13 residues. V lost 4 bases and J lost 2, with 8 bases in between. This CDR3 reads CASSRIYTDTQYF. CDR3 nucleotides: TGCGCCAGCAGCCGAATATACACAGATACGCAGTATTTT.

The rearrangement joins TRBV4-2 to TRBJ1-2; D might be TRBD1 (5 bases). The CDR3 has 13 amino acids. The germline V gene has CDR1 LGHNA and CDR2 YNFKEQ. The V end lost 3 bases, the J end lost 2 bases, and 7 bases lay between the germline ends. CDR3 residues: CASSHEGNYGYTF. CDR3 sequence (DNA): TGTGCCAGCAGCCACGAGGGGAACTATGGCTACACCTTC.

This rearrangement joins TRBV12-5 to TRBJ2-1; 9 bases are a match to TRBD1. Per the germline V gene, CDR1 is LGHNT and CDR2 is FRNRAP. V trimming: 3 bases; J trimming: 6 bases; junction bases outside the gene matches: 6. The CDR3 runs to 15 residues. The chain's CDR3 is CASGFGTGQRNEQFF. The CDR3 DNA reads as TGTGCTAGTGGTTTCGGGACAGGGCAACGCAATGAGCAGTTCTTC.

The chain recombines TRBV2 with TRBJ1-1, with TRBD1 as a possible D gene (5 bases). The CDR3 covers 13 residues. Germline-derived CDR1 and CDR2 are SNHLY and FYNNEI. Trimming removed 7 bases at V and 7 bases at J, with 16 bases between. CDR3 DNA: TGTGCCAGCACAAGAGAAGGGGCGGGTGAAGCTTTCTTT. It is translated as CASTREGAGEAFF. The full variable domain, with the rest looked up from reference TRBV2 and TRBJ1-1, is EPEVTQTPSHQVTQMGQEVILRCVPISNHLYFYWYRQILGQKVEFLVSFYNNEISEKSEIFDDQFSVERPDGSNFTLKIRSTKLEDSAMYFCASTREGAGEAFFGQGTRLTVV.

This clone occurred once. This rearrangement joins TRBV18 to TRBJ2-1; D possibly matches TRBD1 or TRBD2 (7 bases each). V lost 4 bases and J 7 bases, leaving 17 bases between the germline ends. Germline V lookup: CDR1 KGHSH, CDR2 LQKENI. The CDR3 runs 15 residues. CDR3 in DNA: TGTGCCAGCTCACAGGGGGCTCACGGGGGGAATGAGCAGTTCTTC. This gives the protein CASSQGAHGGNEQFF.

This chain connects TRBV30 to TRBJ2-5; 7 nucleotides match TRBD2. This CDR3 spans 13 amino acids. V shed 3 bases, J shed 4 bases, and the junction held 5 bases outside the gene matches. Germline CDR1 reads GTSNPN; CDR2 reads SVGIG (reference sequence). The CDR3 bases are TGTGCCTGGAGCCTAGCGGCTGGAGAGACCCAGTACTTC. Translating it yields CAWSLAAGETQYF.

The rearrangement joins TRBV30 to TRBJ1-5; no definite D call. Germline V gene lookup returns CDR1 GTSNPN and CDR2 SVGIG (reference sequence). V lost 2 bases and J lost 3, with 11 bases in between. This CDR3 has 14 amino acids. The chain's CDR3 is CAWSRGQFNQPQHF. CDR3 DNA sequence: TGTGCCTGGAGTCGAGGGCAGTTCAATCAGCCCCAGCATTTT. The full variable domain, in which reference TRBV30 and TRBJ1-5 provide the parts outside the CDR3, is SQTIHQWPATLVQPVGSPLSLECTVEGTSNPNLYWYRQAAGRGLQLLFYSVGIGQISSEVPQNLSASRPQDRQFILSSKKLLLSDSGFYLCAWSRGQFNQPQHFGDGTRLSIL.

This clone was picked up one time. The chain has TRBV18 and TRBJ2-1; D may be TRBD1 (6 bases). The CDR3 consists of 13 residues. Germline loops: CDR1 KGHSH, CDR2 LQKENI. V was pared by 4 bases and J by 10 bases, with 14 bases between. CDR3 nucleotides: TGTGCCAGCTCACGAAAACAGGGCGCCGAGCAGTTCTTC. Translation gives CASSRKQGAEQFF.

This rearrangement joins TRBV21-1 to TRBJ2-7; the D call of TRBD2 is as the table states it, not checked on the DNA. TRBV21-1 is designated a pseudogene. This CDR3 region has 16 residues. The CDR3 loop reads CASSKLLAKTSYEQYF. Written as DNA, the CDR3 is TGTGCCAGCAGCAAACTATTAGCGAAAACCTCCTACGAGCAGTACTTC.

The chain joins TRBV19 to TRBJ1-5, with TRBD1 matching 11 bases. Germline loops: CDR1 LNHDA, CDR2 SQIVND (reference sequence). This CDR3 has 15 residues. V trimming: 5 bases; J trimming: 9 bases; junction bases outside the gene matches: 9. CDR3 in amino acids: CASSARTGGSGPQHF. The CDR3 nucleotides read TGTGCCAGTAGTGCCCGGACAGGGGGCTCTGGGCCCCAGCATTTT.

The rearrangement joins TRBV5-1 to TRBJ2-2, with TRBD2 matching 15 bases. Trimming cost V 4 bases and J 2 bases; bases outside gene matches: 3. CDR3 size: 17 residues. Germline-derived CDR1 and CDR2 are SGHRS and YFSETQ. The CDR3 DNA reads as TGCGCCAGCAGCGGGACTAGCGGGGGGCTAAACACCGGGGAGCTGTTTTTT. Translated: CASSGTSGGLNTGELFF.

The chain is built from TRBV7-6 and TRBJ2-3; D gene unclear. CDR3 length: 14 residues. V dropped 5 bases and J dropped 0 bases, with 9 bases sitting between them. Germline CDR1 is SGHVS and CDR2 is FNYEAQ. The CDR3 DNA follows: TGTGCCAGCAGCCGCGACCAAAGCACAGATACGCAGTATTTT. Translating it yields CASSRDQSTDTQYF.